This T cell receptor (beta chain) came from a study of shared clonotypes between healthy human individuals. Germline V lookup: CDR1 LNHNV, CDR2 YYDKDF (reference sequence). The CDR3 has 13 amino acids. Trimming left V 0 bases short and J 5 bases short, with 7 bases between. TCRdb's table, derived via immunoSEQ multiplex PCR, lists solely in-frame clones and lacks some. The repertoire consists of about 610,000 clones, with almost 97% occurring once and the leading ten covering 0.055% to 0.07%. Input material: naive CD4+ T cells sorted from blood. Specified subset: CD45RA+ positively selected. The sequence was collected from a woman aged 25 to 39 in good health. This sequence joins TRBV15 and TRBJ1-1; unclear D gene. The chain's CDR3 is CATSRDPGTEAFF. The CDR3 DNA follows: TGTGCCACCAGCAGAGATCCTGGGACTGAAGCTTTCTTT.